A selection of T cell receptor beta chains follows, all from one sample in a study of control samples from healthy donors and cancer patients. Some clones are missing from TCRdb's copy, which holds only in-frame ones; the method was immunoSEQ multiplex PCR. This repertoire shows about 130,000 clones, roughly 90% found once; its top ten account for 5.5% to 7%. The sample consisted of blood. These receptors originate from a man aged 18 to 29 in good health. CDR3s include the opening cysteine and the closing phenylalanine or tryptophan. A D gene is named only where the DNA matches it firmly. Size values are once, few and many counts, or a class for expanded clones, and some rows have none.

D: TRBD2
J: TRBJ2-3
size: -
V: TRBV9
CDR3: CASSVAGGPDTQYF
DNA: TGTGCCAGCAGCGTTGCGGGGGGGCCAGATACGCAGTATTTT

D: -
J: TRBJ2-5
size: -
V: TRBV7-9
CDR3: CASSLGTTQETQYF
DNA: TGTGCCAGCAGCTTAGGGACAACCCAAGAGACCCAGTACTTC

D: TRBD1
J: TRBJ1-2
size: -
V: TRBV5-1
CDR3: CASSPGTALGGYTF
DNA: TGCGCCAGCAGCCCAGGGACAGCCTTGGGAGGCTACACCTTC

D: -
J: TRBJ2-2
size: once
V: TRBV4-1
CDR3: CASRTRTMGAGELFF
DNA: TGCGCCAGCAGAACGAGAACGATGGGAGCCGGGGAGCTGTTTTTT

D: -
J: TRBJ1-2
size: -
V: TRBV21-1
CDR3: CASSKLTGFLWGYTF
DNA: TGTGCCAGCAGCAAATTGACAGGGTTTTTGTGGGGCTACACCTTC

D: -
J: TRBJ2-3
size: -
V: TRBV18
CDR3: CASSPSGNTDTQYF
DNA: TGTGCCAGCTCACCATCAGGGAACACAGATACGCAGTATTTT

D: -
J: TRBJ1-6
size: -
V: TRBV6-6
CDR3: CASSYAGRNNSPLHF
DNA: TGTGCCAGCAGTTACGCGGGACGGAATAATTCACCCCTCCACTTT

D: -
J: TRBJ2-7
size: -
V: TRBV11-3
CDR3: CASSLGIDYEQYF
DNA: TGTGCCAGCAGCTTAGGAATCGACTACGAGCAGTACTTC

D: TRBD1
J: TRBJ2-7
size: -
V: TRBV28
CDR3: CASSDRGFTYEQYF
DNA: TGTGCCAGCAGTGACAGGGGGTTCACCTACGAGCAGTACTTC

D: -
J: TRBJ2-2
size: -
V: TRBV6-5
CDR3: CASSYSGKGTTGELFF
DNA: TGTGCCAGCAGTTACTCGGGGAAGGGTACCACCGGGGAGCTGTTTTTT

D: -
J: TRBJ2-3
size: -
V: TRBV5-4
CDR3: CASSLEDSASTDTQYF
DNA: TGTGCCAGCAGCTTGGAGGATTCCGCTAGCACAGATACGCAGTATTTT

D: -
J: TRBJ2-7
size: -
V: TRBV2
CDR3: CASSEQFYEQYF
DNA: TGTGCCAGCAGTGAGCAGTTCTACGAGCAGTACTTC

D: -
J: TRBJ2-7
size: -
V: TRBV11-3
CDR3: CASSLVVGGEQYF
DNA: TGTGCCAGCAGCTTAGTGGTTGGAGGCGAGCAGTACTTC

D: TRBD2
J: TRBJ2-3
size: -
V: TRBV20-1
CDR3: CSASSRGGADTQYF
DNA: TGCAGTGCTAGTAGTCGCGGGGGGGCTGATACGCAGTATTTT

D: -
J: TRBJ2-3
size: -
V: TRBV5-6
CDR3: CASSFTPLADSTDTQYF
DNA: TGTGCCAGCAGCTTTACTCCTTTAGCGGATAGCACAGATACGCAGTATTTT

D: -
J: TRBJ1-2
size: -
V: TRBV5-4
CDR3: CASSSYLVAGYTF
DNA: TGTGCCAGCAGCTCATATCTGGTAGCGGGCTACACCTTC

D: TRBD1
J: TRBJ2-7
size: -
V: TRBV7-9
CDR3: CASSLSFGSRTGGSYEQYF
DNA: TGTGCCAGCAGCTTAAGTTTTGGGTCGAGGACAGGGGGTTCCTACGAGCAGTACTTC

D: -
J: TRBJ1-1
size: -
V: TRBV19
CDR3: CASSRDSYTEAFF
DNA: TGTGCCAGTAGTCGGGACTCGTACACTGAAGCTTTCTTT

D: -
J: TRBJ1-2
size: -
V: TRBV7-9
CDR3: CASSLAGGYGYTF
DNA: TGTGCCAGCAGCTTAGCTGGCGGGTATGGCTACACCTTC

D: TRBD1
J: TRBJ1-5
size: -
V: TRBV6-2/TRBV6-3
CDR3: CASSYSRGLGNQPQHF
DNA: TGTGCCAGCAGTTACTCCAGGGGGTTGGGCAATCAGCCCCAGCATTTT

D: TRBD1
J: TRBJ1-1
size: -
V: TRBV19
CDR3: CASSLGQGTEAFF
DNA: TGTGCCAGTAGCTTGGGACAGGGCACTGAAGCTTTCTTT

D: -
J: TRBJ1-1
size: -
V: TRBV6-2/TRBV6-3
CDR3: CASSSGDTEAFF
DNA: TGTGCCAGCAGTTCCGGAGACACTGAAGCTTTCTTT

D: -
J: TRBJ2-2
size: few
V: TRBV7-2
CDR3: CASSPPQNTGELFF
DNA: TGTGCCAGCAGCCCCCCACAAAACACCGGGGAGCTGTTTTTT

D: -
J: TRBJ2-6
size: -
V: TRBV29-1
CDR3: CSVRTGLGANVLTF
DNA: TGCAGCGTTAGAACCGGACTCGGGGCCAACGTCCTGACTTTC

D: TRBD2
J: TRBJ2-3
size: -
V: TRBV6-2/TRBV6-3
CDR3: CASSRIFGTSGLSTDTQYF
DNA: TGTGCCAGCAGCAGGATCTTTGGGACTAGCGGCCTTAGCACAGATACGCAGTATTTT

D: TRBD1
J: TRBJ2-1
size: few
V: TRBV7-3
CDR3: CASSPTGTGYQFF
DNA: TGTGCCAGCAGCCCAACCGGGACAGGGTATCAGTTCTTC

D: TRBD2
J: TRBJ2-1
size: -
V: TRBV6-2/TRBV6-3
CDR3: CASSYGSGGAGEQFF
DNA: TGTGCCAGCAGTTACGGAAGCGGGGGGGCGGGGGAGCAGTTCTTC

D: -
J: TRBJ2-5
size: -
V: TRBV6-2/TRBV6-3
CDR3: CASSSRVGETQYF
DNA: TGTGCCAGCAGTTCAAGGGTGGGCGAGACCCAGTACTTC

D: TRBD1
J: TRBJ1-1
size: -
V: TRBV12-5
CDR3: CASGFKIQGADEAFF
DNA: TGTGCTAGTGGTTTCAAAATACAGGGGGCCGATGAAGCTTTCTTT

D: TRBD2
J: TRBJ2-5
size: -
V: TRBV5-1
CDR3: CASSLVIHGTSAETQYF
DNA: TGCGCCAGCAGCTTGGTCATCCACGGGACTAGTGCAGAGACCCAGTACTTC

D: TRBD1
J: TRBJ2-3
size: once
V: TRBV25-1
CDR3: CASTGQGTDTQYF
DNA: TGTGCCAGCACCGGACAGGGAACAGATACGCAGTATTTT

D: TRBD2
J: TRBJ2-1
size: once
V: TRBV4-1
CDR3: CASSQGAVRAGVTYNEQFF
DNA: TGCGCCAGCAGCCAAGGGGCGGTGAGAGCGGGGGTTACCTACAATGAGCAGTTCTTC

D: -
J: TRBJ2-7
size: -
V: TRBV4-2
CDR3: CASSQDPSSVYEQYF
DNA: TGTGCCAGCAGCCAAGATCCGTCTAGCGTGTACGAGCAGTACTTC

D: TRBD1
J: TRBJ2-1
size: -
V: TRBV7-2
CDR3: CASSLDRGSYNEQFF
DNA: TGTGCCAGCAGCTTAGACAGGGGCTCCTACAATGAGCAGTTCTTC

D: TRBD2
J: TRBJ2-5
size: -
V: TRBV5-3
CDR3: CARSHLTGLAGGPAGETQYF
DNA: TGTGCCAGAAGCCACCTAACAGGACTAGCGGGGGGCCCCGCGGGGGAGACCCAGTACTTC

D: -
J: TRBJ1-1
size: -
V: TRBV2
CDR3: CASRREGNTEAFF
DNA: TGTGCCAGCAGAAGGGAGGGGAACACTGAAGCTTTCTTT

D: -
J: TRBJ1-1
size: -
V: TRBV4-1
CDR3: CASSQELTSGQRYTEAFF
DNA: TGCGCCAGCAGCCAGGAACTTACGTCAGGGCAGCGATACACTGAAGCTTTCTTT

D: -
J: TRBJ1-1
size: -
V: TRBV4-2
CDR3: CASSQVSARPPEAFF
DNA: TGTGCCAGCAGCCAAGTTTCGGCCCGACCCCCTGAAGCTTTCTTT

D: -
J: TRBJ1-3
size: -
V: TRBV9
CDR3: CASSVDGQSRIGNTIYF
DNA: TGTGCCAGCAGCGTAGACGGACAGAGCCGCATCGGAAACACCATATATTTT